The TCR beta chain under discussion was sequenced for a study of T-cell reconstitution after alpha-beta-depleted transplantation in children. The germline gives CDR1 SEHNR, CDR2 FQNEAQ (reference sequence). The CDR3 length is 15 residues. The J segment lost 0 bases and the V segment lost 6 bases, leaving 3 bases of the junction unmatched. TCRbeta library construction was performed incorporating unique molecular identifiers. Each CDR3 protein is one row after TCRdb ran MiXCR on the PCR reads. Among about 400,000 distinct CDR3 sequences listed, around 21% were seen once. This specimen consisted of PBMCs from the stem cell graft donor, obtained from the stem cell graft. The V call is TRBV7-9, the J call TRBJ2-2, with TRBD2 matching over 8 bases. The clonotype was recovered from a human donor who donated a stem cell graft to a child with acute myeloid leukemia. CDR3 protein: CASRDSGANTGELFF. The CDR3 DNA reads TGTGCCAGCAGAGATAGCGGGGCGAACACCGGGGAGCTGTTTTTT. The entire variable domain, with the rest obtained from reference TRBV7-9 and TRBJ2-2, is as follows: DTGVSQNPRHKITKRGQNVTFRCDPISEHNRLYWYRQTLGQGPEFLTYFQNEAQLEKSRLLSDRFSAERPKGSFSTLEIQRTEQGDSAMYLCASRDSGANTGELFFGEGSRLTVL.